Presented here are 20 T cell receptor beta chains from one specimen sequenced in a study of cytomegalovirus exposure and HLA in healthy donors. PCR employed 60 Vbeta and 13 Jbeta primers. Profiled with immunoSEQ multiplex PCR; TCRdb holds only in-frame clones, not every one. The data show some 120,000 clones, with around four fifths seen just once and roughly 10% held by the top ten. Sequenced: PBMCs. Receptors were obtained from a male donor in good health and CMV-seropositive.

The V gene is TRBV27, the J gene TRBJ2-7, with D hard to call. V was shortened by 2 bases and J by 0 bases, with 11 bases between the two germline ends. The CDR3 totals 15 residues. CDR1 is MNHEY and CDR2 is SMNVEV in the germline V gene (reference sequence). CDR3 amino acids: CASSLGASYSYEQYF. The CDR3 region has the DNA TGTGCCAGCAGTTTAGGAGCGTCATACTCCTACGAGCAGTACTTC.

The chain combines TRBV12-2 with TRBJ2-7; the table gives TRBD1 as D, unverified against the DNA. TRBV12-2 is annotated as a pseudogene. The length of the CDR3 is 15 residues. The CDR3 protein is CASRSGWGSSYEQYF. CDR3 nucleotide sequence: TGTGCAAGTCGCTCTGGTTGGGGCTCCTCCTACGAGCAGTACTTC.

Of note for this clone: Other nucleotide sequences from this sample produce the same CDR3. The V call is TRBV30, the J call TRBJ2-7, with TRBD1 matching over 8 bases. Germline CDR1 is GTSNPN and CDR2 is SVGIG (reference sequence). Germline trimming cut 2 bases from V and 4 bases from J; bases unmatched to any gene: 7. There are 14 residues in the CDR3. The CDR3 DNA is TGTGCCTGGAGTACCGGGACAGGATCATACGAGCAGTACTTC. This encodes CAWSTGTGSYEQYF.

The CDR3 sequence is CASSLPLTGDEQYF. In nucleotides, the CDR3 is TGTGCCAGCAGCTTACCCCTGACAGGGGACGAGCAGTACTTC. J is TRBJ2-5 and V is TRBV7-8, with 8 bases aligning to TRBD1. The J call could be wrong; TRBJ2-7 is a better fit for the DNA end. Germline V gives CDR1 SGHVS, CDR2 FQNEAQ. The CDR3 runs to 14 residues.

This clone appeared once. This chain joins TRBV28 and TRBJ1-2, with D maybe TRBD1 (5 bases). The ends were cut back, 1 base at V and 6 bases at J, with 12 bases in the middle. CDR3 length equals 14 residues. CDR1 is MDHEN, CDR2 SYDVKM, per germline. The CDR3 region is CASSLSSGGNGYTF. CDR3 sequence (DNA): TGTGCCAGCAGTTTATCCAGTGGGGGGAATGGCTACACCTTC.

The chain combines TRBV5-1 with TRBJ2-5; no definite D call. The CDR3 has 14 residues. The germline V gene encodes CDR1 SGHRS and CDR2 YFSETQ. The germline V and J ends were trimmed by 0 bases and 4 bases, with 10 bases remaining between them. CDR3 loop: CASSLGISGETQYF. The CDR3 DNA follows: TGCGCCAGCAGCTTGGGTATTAGTGGAGAGACCCAGTACTTC.

The V call is TRBV6-5, the J call TRBJ2-2; D is unresolved. The CDR3 spans 13 residues. The V end was cut by 3 bases, the J end by 2 bases, with 4 bases between. Germline CDR1 and CDR2: MNHEY and SVGAGI. DNA for the CDR3: TGTGCCAGCAGTTATATTAACACCGGGGAGCTGTTTTTT. The encoded protein is CASSYINTGELFF.

In regard to this clone: One end of the junction fails to match germline, which may point to a read error. The V and J genes are TRBV7-9 and TRBJ2-1; D perhaps matches TRBD1 (6 bases). The CDR3 contains 11 residues. CDR1 SEHNR and CDR2 FQNEAQ come from the germline V gene (reference sequence). In DNA, the CDR3 is TGTTCCAGCTCCGCTGAGGGGGTGCAGTTCTTC. Translating gives CSSSAEGVQFF.

This sequence joins TRBV7-2 and TRBJ2-3, with D perhaps matching TRBD1 (6 bases). Germline lookup yields CDR1 SGHTA and CDR2 FQGNSA. Trimming cost V 4 bases and J 8 bases, with 10 bases left between them. This CDR3 contains 12 residues. The CDR3 DNA follows: TGTGCCAGCAGCTGGGAAGGGGGTACGCAGTATTTT. Its translation: CASSWEGGTQYF.

In its sample, this clone was seen a few times. This chain connects TRBV7-2 to TRBJ1-1, with a possible D match to TRBD1 (5 bases). V was cut by 2 bases and J by 10 bases, with 17 bases left in between. Per germline, CDR1 SGHTA and CDR2 FQGNSA. The CDR3 sequence is 14 residues long. This CDR3 reads CASSLNVGGEAAFF. CDR3 nucleotide sequence: TGTGCCAGCAGCTTAAATGTCGGGGGTGAGGCAGCTTTCTTT.

The chain has TRBV18 and TRBJ2-2; possibly TRBD1 for D (5 bases). This CDR3 has 12 amino acids. The germline V and J ends were trimmed by 4 bases and 6 bases, with 6 bases remaining between them. In germline, CDR1 is KGHSH, CDR2 LQKENI. The DNA of the CDR3 is TGTGCCAGCTCACTGACAGCCGGGGAGCTGTTTTTT. This gives the protein CASSLTAGELFF.

The V gene is TRBV4-2, the J gene TRBJ2-2; 13 bases line up with TRBD2. The CDR3 is 16 residues long. The J segment lost 4 bases and the V segment lost 10 bases, leaving 9 bases of the junction unmatched. CDR1 is LGHNA and CDR2 is YNFKEQ in the germline V gene. The CDR3 coding sequence is TGTGCCACGGCCGGACTAGCGGGAGTGTCCACCGGGGAGCTGTTTTTT. Translated, it gives CATAGLAGVSTGELFF.

V is TRBV28 and J is TRBJ2-7; D is perhaps TRBD1 (6 bases). V was cut by 4 bases and J by 0 bases, with 19 bases left in between. This CDR3 has 17 amino acids. Germline loops: CDR1 MDHEN, CDR2 SYDVKM. The CDR3 is CASSSWAGEQDSYEQYF. The CDR3 DNA reads TGTGCCAGCAGTTCATGGGCAGGGGAACAGGACTCCTACGAGCAGTACTTC.

This clone was seen once. The junction departs from germline at one end; a sequencing error may be responsible. The chain carries TRBV5-1 and TRBJ2-6, with a weak D call TRBD1 (5 bases). Looked up from germline, CDR1 is SGHRS and CDR2 is YFSETQ. The CDR3 runs to 14 residues. The CDR3 reads CASSDSSGANGLTF. CDR3 coding DNA: TGCGCCAGCAGCGACAGCTCTGGGGCCAACGGCCTGACTTTC.

The chain joins TRBV28 to TRBJ2-7; tentative D call: TRBD2 (6 bases). The V end lost 3 bases, the J end lost 1 base, and 19 bases lay between the germline ends. The CDR3 runs 17 residues. Germline V gives CDR1 MDHEN, CDR2 SYDVKM. The CDR3 DNA reads as TGTGCCAGCAGTTTCCCTCTCAACGGGAGCCGGTCCTACGAGCAGTACTTC. This codes for CASSFPLNGSRSYEQYF.

The chain combines TRBV7-3 with TRBJ2-3; 7 positions agree with TRBD2. The germline V gene has CDR1 SGHTA and CDR2 FQGTGA. J gave up 1 base and V 5 bases, and 6 bases lay outside the gene matches. The CDR3 covers 15 residues. In DNA form, the CDR3 reads TGTGCCAGCAGCCCAAGCGGGGCGGGCACAGATACGCAGTATTTT. Amino acids: CASSPSGAGTDTQYF.

This clone was seen a single time. The V and J genes are TRBV7-9 and TRBJ2-2; 13 nucleotides align to TRBD2. The CDR3 runs 18 residues. Germline loops: CDR1 SEHNR, CDR2 FQNEAQ (reference sequence). J lost 0 bases, V lost 7 bases, and 8 bases had no gene match. The CDR3 DNA reads TGTGCCAGCACTACTACCGGGACTAGCGGGGCGAACACCGGGGAGCTGTTTTTT. Translating gives CASTTTGTSGANTGELFF. Full variable domain (missing parts from reference TRBV7-9 and TRBJ2-2): DTGVSQNPRHKITKRGQNVTFRCDPISEHNRLYWYRQTLGQGPEFLTYFQNEAQLEKSRLLSDRFSAERPKGSFSTLEIQRTEQGDSAMYLCASTTTGTSGANTGELFFGEGSRLTVL.

The chain uses TRBV5-1 and TRBJ2-5; 7 bases are shared with TRBD1. The V gene end was trimmed by 0 bases and the J gene end by 2 bases; junction bases not matched to a gene: 4. The length of the CDR3 is 15 residues. Germline assignment: CDR1 SGHRS and CDR2 YFSETQ. The CDR3 reads CASSLGQGWQETQYF. The CDR3 DNA follows: TGCGCCAGCAGCTTGGGACAGGGTTGGCAAGAGACCCAGTACTTC.

This clone was counted a single time. The rearrangement uses TRBV2 and TRBJ2-7; TRBD1 aligns across 8 bases. The germline V gene encodes CDR1 SNHLY and CDR2 FYNNEI. The CDR3 is 12 residues long. V lost 7 bases and J lost 4; bases outside the gene matches: 3. CDR3 DNA sequence: TGTGCCAGCAAAGGGGACAGGTACGAGCAGTACTTC. This translates into CASKGDRYEQYF.

V usage is TRBV4-2 and J usage is TRBJ1-3; 10 nucleotides line up with TRBD1. This CDR3 comprises 18 residues. Germline V lookup: CDR1 LGHNA, CDR2 YNFKEQ. Trimming removed 1 base from V and 2 bases from J; junction bases left unmatched: 8. This chain's CDR3 is CASSQALGQGFTGNTIYF. CDR3 nucleotides: TGTGCCAGCAGCCAAGCATTGGGACAGGGGTTTACTGGAAACACCATATATTTT.